This entry describes one T cell receptor (beta chain). The sample belongs to a study of blood T cell repertoires in COVID-19. Study in general: The study drew acute and convalescent COVID-19 samples from the United States, Italy and Spain.

Clones were read by immunoSEQ multiplex PCR, and TCRdb kept only the in-frame ones, dropping some. The sample has roughly 140,000 clones; about 79% are singletons. With V trimmed by 0 bases and J by 2 bases, 8 bases remained unmatched. CDR1 is LGHNA, CDR2 YSLEER, per germline. The CDR3 loop spans 18 amino acids. Sequencing used peripheral blood. The chain uses TRBV4-3 and TRBJ2-2; TRBD1 aligns across 8 bases. The origin of this receptor is a man in his sixties with active or convalescent COVID-19. The CDR3 region has the DNA TGCGCCAGCAGCCAAGATATACAGGGGGGTATTAACACCGGGGAGCTGTTTTTT. Translating it yields CASSQDIQGGINTGELFF.